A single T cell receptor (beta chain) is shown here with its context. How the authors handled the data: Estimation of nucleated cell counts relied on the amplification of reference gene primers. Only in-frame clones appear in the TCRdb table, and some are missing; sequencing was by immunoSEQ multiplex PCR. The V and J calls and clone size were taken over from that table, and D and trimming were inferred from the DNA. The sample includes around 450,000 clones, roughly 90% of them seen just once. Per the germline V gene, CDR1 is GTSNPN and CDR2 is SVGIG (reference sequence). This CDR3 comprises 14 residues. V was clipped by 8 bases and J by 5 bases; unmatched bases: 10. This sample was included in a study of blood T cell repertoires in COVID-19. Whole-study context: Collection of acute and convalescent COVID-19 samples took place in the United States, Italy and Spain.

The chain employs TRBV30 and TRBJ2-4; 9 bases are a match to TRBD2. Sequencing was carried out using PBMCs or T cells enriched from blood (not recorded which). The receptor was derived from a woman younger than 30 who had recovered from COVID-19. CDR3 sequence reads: CALMAGGFQNIQYF. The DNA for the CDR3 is TGTGCCCTTATGGCGGGGGGGTTCCAAAACATTCAGTACTTC.